This TCR beta chain was captured by sequencing in a study of blood T cell repertoires in COVID-19. Whole-study context: PBMCs, B-cell-depleted T cells, or T cells were the source of the cDNA or gDNA that made up the material.

Produced via immunoSEQ multiplex PCR; TCRdb's table is partial and in-frame only. The data contain roughly 180,000 clones, more than 65% of them singletons. This clone appeared a single time. Germline CDR1 reads MGHRA; CDR2 reads YSYEKL. V lost 3 bases and J lost 5; bases outside the gene matches: 4. The CDR3 spans 15 residues. The sequence was obtained from a woman of 80 years or more with active or convalescent COVID-19. Sequenced material: peripheral blood. The J gene is TRBJ2-1, the V gene TRBV4-1; 10 bases match TRBD2. CDR3 sequence (DNA): TGCGCCAGCAGCCAGAGAAGCGGGGGGGACAATGAGCAGTTCTTC. This codes for CASSQRSGGDNEQFF.